This T cell receptor (beta chain) was identified in a study of blood T cells in healthy people across ages. The donors, healthy Caucasians from Russia, were aged 6 to 90. Study-wide results and caveats: Older individuals had lower TCR beta diversity per million T cells (the decline was roughly linear). Possibly confounding the expanded clonotype changes was the fact that donor CMV status was unknown.

A second PCR of about 6 to 12 cycles used a sample-barcoded 5' primer and a J-beta primer mix. One entry per CDR3 protein, called by TCRdb with MiXCR from the 5' RACE reads. Here the sample spans some 1.5 million distinct CDR3 sequences, 28% being singletons. In this sample, this clonotype turned up a few times. Its antigen is unidentified. The sequenced sample consisted of blood. This receptor was obtained from a woman aged 30 to 39 in good health.

DNA of the CDR3: TGTGCCAGCAGCGTAGGTCTAAGCGGGGGGGCGGAGGGTTACAATGAGCAGTTCTTC. Translating gives CASSVGLSGGAEGYNEQFF. The chain combines TRBV9 with TRBJ2-1; TRBD2 matches at 10 bases. The germline V gene has CDR1 SGDLS and CDR2 YYNGEE. The CDR3 sequence is 19 residues long. J gave up 4 bases and V 0 bases, and 13 bases lay outside the gene matches. The full variable domain, with the rest looked up from reference TRBV9 and TRBJ2-1, is DSGVTQTPKHLITATGQRVTLRCSPRSGDLSVYWYQQSLDQGLQFLIQYYNGEERAKGNILERFSAQQFPDLHSELNLSSLELGDSALYFCASSVGLSGGAEGYNEQFFGPGTRLTVL.